This is a list of T cell receptor beta chains from one sample in a study of blood T cell repertoires in COVID-19. The method was immunoSEQ multiplex PCR; TCRdb's version includes in-frame clones alone and lacks a portion of them. The data hold approximately 160,000 clones, with about 90% observed a single time. The sequenced sample was PBMCs or T cells enriched from blood (not recorded which). All receptors come from a woman between 45 and 60 years old who had recovered from COVID-19. The conserved cysteine and the conserved F or W are not part of the CDR3 here. Fields, in order: clone size, V gene, J gene, CDR3 protein. Clone size is not always given. Where it is, it says once, few, many or a class for expanded clones.

size: once; V: TRBV5-6; J: TRBJ1-1; CDR3: ASSLRGLSRVNTEAF
size: few; V: TRBV27; J: TRBJ1-2; CDR3: ASSLYSMGYGYT
size: -; V: TRBV15; J: TRBJ2-7; CDR3: ATSRTSGRTYEQY
size: few; V: TRBV19; J: TRBJ1-1; CDR3: ASSIFSASEAF
size: -; V: TRBV12-3/TRBV12-4; J: TRBJ1-4; CDR3: ASSLGNEKLF
size: -; V: TRBV19; J: TRBJ1-5; CDR3: ASSIDGGPALDNQPQH
size: -; V: TRBV5-1; J: TRBJ1-1; CDR3: ASSLGPQGVNTEAF
size: -; V: TRBV14; J: TRBJ2-1; CDR3: ASSQDFASGNAYNEQF
size: -; V: TRBV24-1; J: TRBJ2-1; CDR3: ATSGSTGDSYNEQF
size: -; V: TRBV5-5; J: TRBJ2-7; CDR3: ASSLLAGEAYEQY
size: -; V: TRBV14; J: TRBJ2-3; CDR3: ASSQEPGERADTQY
size: -; V: TRBV30; J: TRBJ1-6; CDR3: AWMGRERINSPLH
size: -; V: TRBV5-8; J: TRBJ2-5; CDR3: ASSLGGGRTQETQY
size: -; V: TRBV6-2/TRBV6-3; J: TRBJ2-1; CDR3: ASSYLPGEGPYNEQF
size: -; V: TRBV19; J: TRBJ2-2; CDR3: ASSSGGRAYTGELF
size: -; V: TRBV5-4; J: TRBJ2-7; CDR3: ASSWDRGSYEQY
size: -; V: TRBV23-1; J: TRBJ1-2; CDR3: ASSQSRGRDNGYT
size: -; V: TRBV5-1; J: TRBJ2-2; CDR3: ASSFAGDGIGELF
size: -; V: TRBV11-1; J: TRBJ2-4; CDR3: ASSPRAGAKNIQY
size: -; V: TRBV5-5; J: TRBJ2-1; CDR3: ASSFRPGLAEKQF
size: -; V: TRBV30; J: TRBJ2-7; CDR3: AWTEFFRGEQY
size: -; V: TRBV6-5; J: TRBJ2-5; CDR3: ASTEQGASRETQY
size: -; V: TRBV5-5; J: TRBJ1-2; CDR3: ASMEVVGYGYT
size: few; V: TRBV14; J: TRBJ2-1; CDR3: ASSRGQISYNEQF
size: -; V: TRBV6-5; J: TRBJ2-3; CDR3: ASKERGEDTQY
size: few; V: TRBV5-1; J: TRBJ1-4; CDR3: ASSLGLVTDEKLF
size: -; V: TRBV25-1; J: TRBJ2-7; CDR3: ASSERGGLDEQY
size: -; V: TRBV11-3; J: TRBJ2-6; CDR3: ASSLGLDSQANVLT
size: -; V: TRBV11-2; J: TRBJ1-2; CDR3: ASSLAGQGSSTNYGYT
size: -; V: TRBV4-1; J: TRBJ1-2; CDR3: ASSQPAQGARGGYT
size: -; V: TRBV27; J: TRBJ2-7; CDR3: ASSLTESYEQY
size: -; V: TRBV6-5; J: TRBJ1-1; CDR3: ASSYVDRNTEAF
size: -; V: TRBV28; J: TRBJ1-5; CDR3: ASSELQGAGQPQH
size: -; V: TRBV27; J: TRBJ2-7; CDR3: ASSLKGRMLDEQY
size: -; V: TRBV28; J: TRBJ1-2; CDR3: ASSPGTGDYGYT
size: -; V: TRBV27; J: TRBJ2-3; CDR3: ASSLSLGGSLDTQY
size: -; V: TRBV11-3; J: TRBJ2-7; CDR3: ASSLLGYEQY
size: -; V: TRBV9; J: TRBJ2-7; CDR3: ASSPGTRNYEQY
size: -; V: TRBV29-1; J: TRBJ2-1; CDR3: SVVGLGGNEQF
size: -; V: TRBV5-6; J: TRBJ1-6; CDR3: ASSLGQTGSPLH
size: -; V: TRBV7-8; J: TRBJ2-7; CDR3: ASSLPGFDEQY
size: -; V: TRBV6-6; J: TRBJ2-3; CDR3: ASSRDSSLDADTQY
size: -; V: TRBV27; J: TRBJ1-6; CDR3: ASRLGGVGSPLH
size: -; V: TRBV5-5; J: TRBJ2-2; CDR3: ASSRTGANTGELF
size: few; V: TRBV6-5; J: TRBJ1-5; CDR3: ASSSHGIVGHQPQH
size: -; V: TRBV18; J: TRBJ1-2; CDR3: ASSSRTGSIYGYT
size: -; V: TRBV5-6; J: TRBJ1-1; CDR3: ASSYDRGAYEAF
size: -; V: TRBV11-3; J: TRBJ2-7; CDR3: ASSSDTRQGY
size: -; V: TRBV9; J: TRBJ2-3; CDR3: ASSVDGRGTDTQY
size: few; V: TRBV19; J: TRBJ1-3; CDR3: ATRTGGSGNTIY
size: many; V: TRBV28; J: TRBJ1-5; CDR3: ASQYRGNQPQH